One sample yielded the 29 T cell receptor beta chains listed below, sequenced in a study of T cell responses to AZD1222 COVID-19 vaccine. Data came from immunoSEQ multiplex PCR; TCRdb stores just in-frame clones and leaves some out. The sample has more than 150,000 clones; under 95% are singletons. The sequenced sample was peripheral blood, obtained 28 days after the second AZD1222 dose. These receptors were obtained from an adult who received the AZD1222 COVID-19 vaccine.

The chain carries TRBV5-8 and TRBJ2-1; weak D call: TRBD2 (5 bases). This CDR3 is 16 amino acids long. Germline V gene lookup returns CDR1 SGHTS and CDR2 YDEGEE. V was shortened by 4 bases and J by 2 bases, with 16 bases between the two germline ends. This CDR3 reads CASSTTRGNPYNEQFF. As DNA, the CDR3 is TGTGCCAGCAGCACGACCCGAGGGAACCCCTACAATGAGCAGTTCTTC.

This chain links TRBV30 with TRBJ1-1, with TRBD1 matching over 7 bases. J lost 0 bases, V lost 3 bases, and 4 bases had no gene match. The CDR3 is 14 amino acids. CDR1 and CDR2 from the germline V gene are GTSNPN and SVGIG (reference sequence). CDR3 DNA: TGTGCCTGGAGCCGAGACAGGGTGAACACTGAAGCTTTCTTT. Translated, it gives CAWSRDRVNTEAFF.

The chain has TRBV5-1 and TRBJ2-3; D is possibly TRBD1 or TRBD2 (5 bases each). The CDR3 extends over 16 amino acids. Germline CDR1 is SGHRS and CDR2 is YFSETQ. V shed 4 bases and J shed 6 bases, with 21 bases lying between them. The CDR3 spells CASSDRDRESLDTQYF. In DNA, the CDR3 is TGCGCCAGCAGCGATCGGGACCGGGAATCTTTGGATACGCAGTATTTT.

The chain employs TRBV6-2 or TRBV6-3 and TRBJ1-2, with TRBD1 matching over 7 bases. The CDR3 has 15 amino acids. Germline assignment: CDR1 MNHEY and CDR2 SVGEGT. V trimming: 2 bases; J trimming: 3 bases; junction bases outside the gene matches: 6. CDR3 sequence (DNA): TGTGCCAGCAGTTACCTGGACGGGACAGACTATGGCTACACCTTC. Encoded protein: CASSYLDGTDYGYTF.

This sequence joins TRBV5-1 and TRBJ2-3; D unresolved. CDR1 SGHRS and CDR2 YFSETQ come from the germline V gene. Trimming pared 6 bases from V and 1 base from J, leaving 6 bases between. There are 12 residues in the CDR3. CDR3 sequence reads: CASTGRTDTQYF. In DNA, the CDR3 is TGCGCCAGCACAGGACGCACAGATACGCAGTATTTT. Combining the CDR3 with reference TRBV5-1 and TRBJ2-3 gives the whole variable domain KAGVTQTPRYLIKTRGQQVTLSCSPISGHRSVSWYQQTPGQGLQFLFEYFSETQRNKGNFPGRFSGRQFSNSRSEMNVSTLELGDSALYLCASTGRTDTQYFGPGTRLTVL.

A remark on this clone: One junction end does not reproduce the germline sequence, and a read error may be involved. V is TRBV7-9 and J is TRBJ1-1; D unresolved. Germline V CDR1 and CDR2: SEHNR, FQNEAQ (reference sequence). The CDR3 is made up of 15 amino acids. The CDR3 loop reads CASSLGALMNTKAFF. The DNA for the CDR3 is TGTGCCAGCAGCTTAGGGGCTCTAATGAACACTAAAGCTTTCTTT.

The V and J genes are TRBV24-1 and TRBJ2-3; 10 nucleotides align to TRBD2. Losses at the gene ends were 5 bases for V and 2 bases for J; bases not matched to a gene: 6. Germline CDR1 KGHDR, CDR2 SFDVKD. The CDR3 sequence is 16 residues long. CDR3 in amino acids: CATSAYSGGYTDTQYF. The CDR3 DNA is TGTGCCACCAGTGCTTATAGCGGGGGGTACACAGATACGCAGTATTTT.

The chain joins TRBV7-2 to TRBJ1-4; 8 bases fit TRBD1. This CDR3 is 15 amino acids long. Germline V gene lookup returns CDR1 SGHTA and CDR2 FQGNSA. V was pared by 5 bases and J by 6 bases, with 8 bases of the junction left unmatched. The CDR3 nucleotides read TGTGCCAGCAGCGGACAGGGCTCGATGGATGAAAAACTGTTTTTT. It specifies CASSGQGSMDEKLFF.

The chain combines TRBV4-3 with TRBJ1-2, with D uncertain. CDR1 and CDR2 from the germline V gene are LGHNA and YSLEER. The V end was cut by 0 bases, the J end by 4 bases, with 15 bases between. This CDR3 is 16 amino acids long. CDR3 loop: CASSQDRLWTSYGYTF. The CDR3 DNA reads as TGCGCCAGCAGCCAAGATCGATTATGGACCTCCTATGGCTACACCTTC.

The V and J genes are TRBV14 and TRBJ2-5, with TRBD1 matching over 8 bases. V was pared by 4 bases and J by 11 bases, with 15 bases of the junction left unmatched. The length of the CDR3 is 15 residues. CDR1 and CDR2 (germline): SGHDN, FVKESK. The CDR3, as DNA: TGTGCCAGCAGCCCGCACGGCCAGGGGGCCTCTTATCAGTACTTC. Protein product: CASSPHGQGASYQYF.

This chain joins TRBV6-4 and TRBJ2-2; a weak D match, TRBD1 (8 bases). Germline V gene data show CDR1 as MRHNA and CDR2 as SNTAGT. V lost 3 bases to trimming and J lost 5 bases, with 10 bases between them. The CDR3 contains 14 residues. This CDR3 is CASSEQGGTGELFF. The CDR3 nucleotides are TGTGCCAGCAGTGAACAGGGGGGGACCGGGGAGCTGTTTTTT.

The rearrangement uses TRBV5-1 and TRBJ2-7, with 9 positions matching TRBD1. The germline V gene encodes CDR1 SGHRS and CDR2 YFSETQ. The CDR3 covers 15 residues. With V trimmed by 4 bases and J by 3 bases, 8 bases remained unmatched. The CDR3 DNA is TGCGCCAGCAGCGTCCGGGACAGGGAGTACTACGAGCAGTACTTC. Residues: CASSVRDREYYEQYF. The complete variable domain, with remaining parts taken from reference TRBV5-1 and TRBJ2-7, reads KAGVTQTPRYLIKTRGQQVTLSCSPISGHRSVSWYQQTPGQGLQFLFEYFSETQRNKGNFPGRFSGRQFSNSRSEMNVSTLELGDSALYLCASSVRDREYYEQYFGPGTRLTVT.

This chain joins TRBV19 and TRBJ1-1; a possible D gene is TRBD1 (5 bases). Between the trimmed V and J ends, which lost 5 bases and 0 bases, there was a span of 10 bases. CDR3 length: 14 amino acids. The germline gives CDR1 LNHDA, CDR2 SQIVND (reference sequence). In DNA, the CDR3 is TGTGCCAGTAGTGTGAGGGGCTTGAACACTGAAGCTTTCTTT. This encodes CASSVRGLNTEAFF. The entire variable domain, with the rest obtained from reference TRBV19 and TRBJ1-1, is as follows: DGGITQSPKYLFRKEGQNVTLSCEQNLNHDAMYWYRQDPGQGLRLIYYSQIVNDFQKGDIAEGYSVSREKKESFPLTVTSAQKNPTAFYLCASSVRGLNTEAFFGQGTRLTVV.

The rearrangement uses TRBV30 and TRBJ1-1; no firm D call. CDR1 and CDR2 from the germline V gene are GTSNPN and SVGIG (reference sequence). Trimming removed 5 bases at V and 1 base at J, with 5 bases between. CDR3 size: 11 residues. CDR3 in DNA: TGTGCCTGGGAACGGAACACTGAAGCTTTCTTT. Translated: CAWERNTEAFF.

The chain carries TRBV7-9 and TRBJ2-2; 8 bases line up with TRBD1. Germline V gene data show CDR1 as SEHNR and CDR2 as FQNEAQ (reference sequence). The CDR3 is 18 residues long. Germline trimming cut 6 bases from V and 4 bases from J; bases unmatched to any gene: 16. The CDR3 sequence is CASRAGNEGQGGTGELFF. CDR3 coding DNA: TGTGCCAGCAGGGCCGGAAATGAAGGACAGGGAGGCACCGGGGAGCTGTTTTTT.

This chain connects TRBV6-2 or TRBV6-3 to TRBJ2-1, with 12 bases fitting TRBD2. The CDR3 length is 14 residues. Germline V CDR1 and CDR2: MNHEY, SVGEGT. The J segment lost 9 bases and the V segment lost 5 bases, leaving 5 bases of the junction unmatched. The DNA for the CDR3 is TGTGCCAGCAGTCGTCTAGCGGGAGGGCGTGAGCAGTTCTTC. Translating it yields CASSRLAGGREQFF.

The genes are TRBV7-9 and TRBJ1-2; possible D gene TRBD1, 5 bases. The CDR3 totals 14 residues. Trimming took 1 base from V and 6 from J, leaving 12 bases between them. Germline-derived CDR1 and CDR2 are SEHNR and FQNEAQ (reference sequence). The CDR3 spells CASSLEGDQHGYTF. The CDR3 DNA reads as TGTGCCAGCAGCTTAGAAGGGGATCAGCATGGCTACACCTTC. Complete variable domain (other parts from reference TRBV7-9 and TRBJ1-2): DTGVSQNPRHKITKRGQNVTFRCDPISEHNRLYWYRQTLGQGPEFLTYFQNEAQLEKSRLLSDRFSAERPKGSFSTLEIQRTEQGDSAMYLCASSLEGDQHGYTFGSGTRLTVV.

The count of this clone is one. The CDR3, as DNA: TGTGCCAGCAGTGAACTCACCCAGAGCAGGCAGTATTTT. Translating it yields CASSELTQSRQYF. The chain employs TRBV6-4 and TRBJ2-3, with D uncertain. Per the germline V gene, CDR1 is MRHNA and CDR2 is SNTAGT. This CDR3 spans 13 amino acids. V was pared by 3 bases and J by 11 bases, with 15 bases between.

CDR3 loop: CASSLNAIQETQYF. The CDR3, as DNA: TGTGCCAGCAGCTTAAACGCGATCCAAGAGACCCAGTACTTC. The chain joins TRBV11-3 to TRBJ2-5; D gene ambiguous. Germline CDR1 reads SGHNT; CDR2 reads YENEEA. Trimming removed 2 bases from V and 1 base from J, with 8 bases in between. CDR3 size: 14 residues.

This chain links TRBV6-2 or TRBV6-3 with TRBJ1-1; 9 bases are shared with TRBD1. This CDR3 comprises 18 residues. V was pared by 2 bases and J by 6 bases, with 16 bases of the junction left unmatched. Per the germline V gene, CDR1 is MNHEY and CDR2 is SVGEGT. The CDR3 coding sequence is TGTGCCAGCAGTTACCCGGAGAACAGGGGGCGGAGGTTCGCTGAAGCTTTCTTT. It yields the protein CASSYPENRGRRFAEAFF.

The chain has TRBV4-2 and TRBJ2-1; D possibly corresponds to TRBD2 (5 bases). The CDR3 runs 15 residues. V lost 5 bases, J lost 3 bases, and 14 bases lay in between. The germline V gene has CDR1 LGHNA and CDR2 YNFKEQ. CDR3 residues: CASSDGIQDYNEQFF. CDR3 nucleotides: TGTGCCAGCAGCGACGGGATCCAAGACTACAATGAGCAGTTCTTC.

The chain recombines TRBV18 with TRBJ1-4, with TRBD1 matching 7 bases. J gave up 7 bases and V 3 bases, and 11 bases lay outside the gene matches. CDR1 is KGHSH and CDR2 is LQKENI in the germline V gene. The CDR3 is made up of 16 amino acids. The DNA for the CDR3 is TGTGCCAGCTCACCCAACTCCCAGGGGGAGTTTGAAAAACTGTTTTTT. This gives the protein CASSPNSQGEFEKLFF.

This chain connects TRBV5-5 to TRBJ1-2, with D perhaps TRBD1 (6 bases). V lost 3 bases and J lost 4, with 16 bases in between. Germline values: CDR1 SGHKS, CDR2 YYEKEE (reference sequence). The CDR3 loop spans 15 amino acids. The CDR3 reads CASSSENRVGYGYTF. The CDR3, as DNA: TGTGCCAGCAGCTCGGAAAACAGGGTCGGCTATGGCTACACCTTC. Full variable domain (remainder filled in from reference TRBV5-5 and TRBJ1-2): DAGVTQSPTHLIKTRGQQVTLRCSPISGHKSVSWYQQVLGQGPQFIFQYYEKEERGRGNFPDRFSARQFPNYSSELNVNALLLGDSALYLCASSSENRVGYGYTFGSGTRLTVV.

The chain couples TRBV7-2 to TRBJ1-2, with a weak D call TRBD1 (5 bases). The CDR3 has 15 amino acids. V was trimmed by 7 bases and J by 8 bases, leaving 23 bases between them. Germline V gene lookup returns CDR1 SGHTA and CDR2 FQGNSA. The CDR3 region is CASTPSAPIPGGYTF. The CDR3 region has the DNA TGTGCCAGCACACCCTCGGCTCCAATACCAGGGGGCTACACCTTC.

This clone was found once. This chain links TRBV5-6 with TRBJ2-3; D might be TRBD2 (6 bases). Germline lookup yields CDR1 SGHDT and CDR2 YYEEEE. Trimming left V 4 bases short and J 0 bases short, with 18 bases between. This CDR3 is built from 17 residues. CDR3 sequence (DNA): TGTGCCAGCAGCCCGGAGGGGAGGAGGTCTAGCACAGATACGCAGTATTTT. Amino acids: CASSPEGRRSSTDTQYF.

This chain joins TRBV5-1 and TRBJ1-4; D remains ambiguous. The CDR3 spans 13 residues. Trimming took off 1 base at V and 8 bases at J, with 9 bases between the two ends. Per germline, CDR1 SGHRS and CDR2 YFSETQ. CDR3 sequence: CASSLKGTEKLFF. The CDR3 nucleotides read TGCGCCAGCAGCTTGAAGGGAACCGAAAAACTGTTTTTT.

J is TRBJ1-5 and V is TRBV28; D possibly corresponds to TRBD1 (5 bases). The CDR3 runs to 14 residues. The germline CDR1 and CDR2 sequences are MDHEN and SYDVKM. With 5 bases removed from V and 3 bases from J, the gap between germline ends came to 11 bases. The DNA for the CDR3 is TGTGCCAGCAGTCGTCCGGGGCACAATCAGCCCCAGCATTTT. Translated, it gives CASSRPGHNQPQHF.

The V gene is TRBV3-1 (or the pseudogene TRBV3-2), the J gene TRBJ2-1; TRBD2 matches 11 bases. The CDR3 loop spans 18 amino acids. Germline values: CDR1 LGHDT, CDR2 YNNKEL (reference sequence). Losses at the gene ends were 2 bases for V and 0 bases for J; bases not matched to a gene: 6. This CDR3 reads CASSQLAGGFSSYNEQFF. In DNA, the CDR3 is TGTGCCAGCAGCCAACTAGCGGGGGGCTTCAGCTCCTACAATGAGCAGTTCTTC.

The J gene is TRBJ1-1, the V gene TRBV19, with D unresolved. V was pared by 7 bases and J by 1 base, with 16 bases between. The CDR3 runs 15 residues. Germline-derived CDR1 and CDR2 are LNHDA and SQIVND (reference sequence). CDR3 protein: CASNPLGPGNTEAFF. The CDR3, as DNA: TGTGCCAGTAACCCCCTTGGGCCAGGGAACACTGAAGCTTTCTTT.